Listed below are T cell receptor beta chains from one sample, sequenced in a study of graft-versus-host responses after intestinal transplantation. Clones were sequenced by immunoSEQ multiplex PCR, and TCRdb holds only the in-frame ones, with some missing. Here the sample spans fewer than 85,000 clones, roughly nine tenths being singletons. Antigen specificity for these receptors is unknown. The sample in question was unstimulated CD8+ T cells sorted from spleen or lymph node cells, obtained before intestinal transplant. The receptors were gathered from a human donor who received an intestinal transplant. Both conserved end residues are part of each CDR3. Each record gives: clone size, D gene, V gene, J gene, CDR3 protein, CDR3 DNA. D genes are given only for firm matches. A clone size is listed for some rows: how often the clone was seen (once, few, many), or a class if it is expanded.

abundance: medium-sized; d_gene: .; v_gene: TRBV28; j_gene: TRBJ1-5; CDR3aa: CASRGGSQPQHF; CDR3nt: TGTGCCTCGCGAGGGGGTAGTCAGCCCCAGCATTTT
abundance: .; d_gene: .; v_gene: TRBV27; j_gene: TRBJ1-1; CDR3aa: CASSREDGENTEAFF; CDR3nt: TGTGCCAGCTCCCGTGAAGACGGGGAGAACACTGAAGCTTTCTTT
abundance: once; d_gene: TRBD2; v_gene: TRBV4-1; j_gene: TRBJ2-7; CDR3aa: CASSLQREWNYEQYF; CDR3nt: TGCGCCAGCAGCCTTCAGCGGGAATGGAACTACGAGCAGTACTTC
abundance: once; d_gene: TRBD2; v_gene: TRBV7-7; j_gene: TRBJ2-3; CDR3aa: CASSLGTSGSGTDTQYF; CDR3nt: TGTGCTAGCAGCTTAGGCACTAGCGGGTCCGGCACAGATACGCAGTATTTT
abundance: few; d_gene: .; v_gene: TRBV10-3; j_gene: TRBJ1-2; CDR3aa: CAISEGAQDGYTF; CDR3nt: TGTGCCATCAGTGAGGGGGCACAGGATGGCTACACCTTC
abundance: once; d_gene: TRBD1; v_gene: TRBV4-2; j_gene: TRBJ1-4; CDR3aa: CASSQGGTGDNWNEKLFF; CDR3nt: TGTGCCAGCAGCCAAGGCGGGACAGGAGACAATTGGAATGAAAAACTGTTTTTT
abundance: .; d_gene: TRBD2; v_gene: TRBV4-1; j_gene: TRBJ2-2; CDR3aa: CASSHVLAGGNTGELFF; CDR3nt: TGCGCCAGCAGCCACGTACTAGCGGGGGGGAACACCGGGGAGCTGTTTTTT
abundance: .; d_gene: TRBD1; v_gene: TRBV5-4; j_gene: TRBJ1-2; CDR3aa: CASSPGQEGYTF; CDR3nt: TGTGCCAGCAGCCCGGGACAGGAGGGCTACACCTTC
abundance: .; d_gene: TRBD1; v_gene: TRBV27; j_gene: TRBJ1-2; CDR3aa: CASSSLDRHLGYTF; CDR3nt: TGTGCCAGCAGTTCCCTGGACAGGCACCTTGGCTACACCTTC
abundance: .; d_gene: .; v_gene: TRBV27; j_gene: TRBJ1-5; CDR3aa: CASSLNRRNQPQHF; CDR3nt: TGTGCCAGCAGTTTAAACAGGCGCAATCAGCCCCAGCATTTT
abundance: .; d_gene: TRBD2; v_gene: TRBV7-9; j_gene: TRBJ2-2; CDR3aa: CASSHRGSGPNTGELFF; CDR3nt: TGTGCCAGCAGCCATAGGGGTAGCGGGCCGAACACCGGGGAGCTGTTTTTT
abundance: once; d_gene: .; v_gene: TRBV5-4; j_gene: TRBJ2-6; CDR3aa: CASSPGQRANVLTF; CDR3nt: TGTGCCAGCAGTCCGGGACAACGAGCCAACGTCCTGACTTTC
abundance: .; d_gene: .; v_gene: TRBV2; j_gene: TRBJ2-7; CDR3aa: CASRTPGDYEQYF; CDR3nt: TGTGCCAGCAGGACCCCCGGGGACTACGAGCAGTACTTC
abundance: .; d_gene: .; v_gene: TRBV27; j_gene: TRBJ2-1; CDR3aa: CASSLAGRPSSYNEQFF; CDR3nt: TGTGCCAGCAGTTTAGCGGGGCGTCCTAGCTCCTACAATGAGCAGTTCTTC
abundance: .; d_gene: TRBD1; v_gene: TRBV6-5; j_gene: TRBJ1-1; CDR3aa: CASSWGQRNTEAFF; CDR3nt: TGTGCCAGCAGTTGGGGACAGAGGAACACTGAAGCTTTCTTT
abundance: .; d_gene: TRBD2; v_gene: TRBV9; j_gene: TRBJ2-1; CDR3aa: CASSSSGRAGEQFF; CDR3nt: TGTGCCAGCAGCTCTAGCGGGAGGGCCGGTGAGCAGTTCTTC
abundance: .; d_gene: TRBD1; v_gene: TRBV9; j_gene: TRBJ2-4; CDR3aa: CASSVEGAPDIQYF; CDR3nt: TGTGCCAGCAGCGTAGAGGGGGCGCCGGACATTCAGTACTTC
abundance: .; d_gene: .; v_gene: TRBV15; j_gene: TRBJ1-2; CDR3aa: CATSRDGGGASGYTF; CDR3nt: TGTGCCACCAGCAGAGATGGGGGGGGCGCGAGCGGCTACACCTTC
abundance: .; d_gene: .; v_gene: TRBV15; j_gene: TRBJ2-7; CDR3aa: CATSSRFSQVGLHYEQYF; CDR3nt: TGTGCCACCAGCTCCCGATTCAGCCAAGTGGGACTTCACTACGAGCAGTACTTC
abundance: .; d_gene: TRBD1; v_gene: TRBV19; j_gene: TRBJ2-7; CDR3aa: CASSAGQGGDEQYF; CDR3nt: TGTGCCAGTAGCGCGGGACAGGGTGGAGACGAGCAGTACTTC
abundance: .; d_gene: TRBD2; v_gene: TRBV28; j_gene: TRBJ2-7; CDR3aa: CASSQLAGVYEQYF; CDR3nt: TGTGCCAGCAGCCAGCTAGCGGGAGTGTACGAGCAGTACTTC
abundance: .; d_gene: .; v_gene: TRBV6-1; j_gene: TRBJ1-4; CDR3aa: CASSEKDGRGEKLFF; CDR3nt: TGTGCCAGCAGTGAGAAGGACGGGCGGGGTGAAAAACTGTTTTTT